The 7 T cell receptor beta chains given below trace back to one sample, sequenced in a study of T cell repertoires in cytomegalovirus infection (dated by TCRdb to about 2019). TCRdb records Illumina HiSeq 1500 as the sequencer. Through fastp at Q25 and MiXCR, TCRdb rebuilt clones from the public reads, retaining in-frame beta chains. Rows are combined by CDR3 protein, so each entry shows the most common genes and DNA. Here the sample has approximately 990,000 distinct CDR3 sequences; less than 35% occur a single time. Jointly, the top ten make up around an eighth of the sample. The treatment or condition label on this specimen signifies: in vitro stimulation with specific CMV peptide epitopes to enrich CMV-specific T cells. What these receptors recognize is not known. The specimen comprised cultured CD8+ T cells from PBMCs, sampled from culture after CMV antigen stimulation. These TCRs come from a human donor in good health (CMV status not recorded). Some clones in this sample may be carry-over from other donors' samples.

V gene TRBV9 combines with J gene TRBJ1-1; 10 bases fit TRBD1. The CDR3 spans 14 residues. The V segment lost 3 bases and the J segment 6 bases; nucleotides outside the gene matches: 5. Germline V CDR1 and CDR2: SGDLS, YYNGEE. The CDR3 reads CASSGTGGRAEAFF. The CDR3 DNA follows: TGTGCCAGCAGCGGGACAGGGGGAAGGGCTGAAGCTTTCTTT. Full variable domain (rest looked up from reference TRBV9 and TRBJ1-1): DSGVTQTPKHLITATGQRVTLRCSPRSGDLSVYWYQQSLDQGLQFLIQYYNGEERAKGNILERFSAQQFPDLHSELNLSSLELGDSALYFCASSGTGGRAEAFFGQGTRLTVV.

Worth noting for this clonotype: Its ends do not fully match the called genes, so a read error is possible. The V call is TRBV5-3, the J call TRBJ2-1; 12 bases agree with TRBD2. TRBV5-3 counts as an open reading frame of uncertain function. The CDR3 has 18 amino acids. CDR3 nucleotides: TGTGCCAGCAGCTTGGTGGCTAGCGGGGGGGCTTTGGGGAATGAGCAGTTCTTC. The encoded protein is CASSLVASGGALGNEQFF.

This clonotype was recorded a few times. This sequence joins TRBV12-3 or TRBV12-4 and TRBJ2-2, with 8 bases aligning to TRBD2. Trimming removed 3 bases from V and 4 bases from J; junction bases left unmatched: 13. The CDR3 contains 18 residues. DNA for the CDR3: TGTGCCAGCAGTTTCATGATCCCGCGGGGGGACGGCACCGGGGAGCTGTTTTTT. It codes for CASSFMIPRGDGTGELFF.

The chain uses TRBV7-9 and TRBJ1-2; the D gene is possibly TRBD1 (5 bases). The CDR3 length is 16 residues. Trimming left V 5 bases short and J 6 bases short, with 22 bases between. The germline V gene encodes CDR1 SEHNR and CDR2 FQNEAQ (reference sequence). The CDR3 protein is CASSQGLLESRDGYTF. The DNA of the CDR3 is TGTGCCAGCAGCCAGGGACTCCTCGAATCAAGGGATGGCTACACCTTC.

This clonotype was detected a few times. The chain combines TRBV6-5 with TRBJ2-1; D not certain. The CDR3 spans 16 residues. V shed 2 bases and J shed 2 bases, with 13 bases lying between them. Per germline, CDR1 MNHEY and CDR2 SVGAGI. The CDR3 here is CASSYRFPTAYNEQFF. The CDR3 DNA sequence: TGTGCCAGCAGTTACCGCTTTCCCACGGCCTACAATGAGCAGTTCTTC.

The chain carries TRBV6-1 and TRBJ1-3; tentative D call: TRBD1 (5 bases). The CDR3 is made up of 14 amino acids. Trimming cost V 7 bases and J 1 base, with 11 bases left between them. Germline lookup yields CDR1 MNHNS and CDR2 SASEGT. The CDR3 is CASTLTVSGNTIYF. In nucleotides, the CDR3 is TGTGCCAGCACTTTGACAGTTTCTGGAAACACCATATATTTT.

V is TRBV2 and J is TRBJ1-2; 9 positions agree with TRBD1. The trim removed 1 base at V and 0 bases at J, leaving 0 bases unmatched. Germline V gene lookup returns CDR1 SNHLY and CDR2 FYNNEI. The CDR3 is made up of 15 amino acids. The CDR3 DNA follows: TGTGCCAGCAGTGAAGGGGACAGGGCTAACTATGGCTACACCTTC. Translating it yields CASSEGDRANYGYTF.